This entry lists 31 T cell receptor beta chains sequenced from one sample in a study of CD4 and CD8 cells across lung adenocarcinoma regions. Each CDR3 protein gets one entry after TCRdb re-called the PCR reads with MiXCR. In the table there are about 9,000 distinct CDR3 sequences, approximately 49% of which are singletons. The source material was CD4+ T cells from the margin of a lung tumor. Receptors were obtained from a female donor with lung adenocarcinoma. The CD4 and CD8 labels of this study may be unreliable.

Of note for this clonotype: A junction end diverges from the germline sequence, so it may reflect a read error. As DNA, the CDR3 is TGTGGCGGCAGTGGACTTAGAGGCACAAATACTCAGTATTTC. Its protein is CGGSGLRGTNTQYF. The V call is TRBV6-1, the J call TRBJ2-4; a weak D match, TRBD2 (5 bases). This CDR3 is 14 amino acids long. In germline, CDR1 is MNHNS, CDR2 SASEGT.

This chain connects TRBV9 to TRBJ2-1, with 9 bases fitting TRBD1. The J call may be mistaken, given a closer DNA end match to TRBJ2-7. This CDR3 contains 13 residues. Germline V gene lookup returns CDR1 SGDLS and CDR2 YYNGEE. CDR3 in DNA: TGTGCCAGCAGCGGACAGGGGGCCTACGAGCAGTACTTC. It yields the protein CASSGQGAYEQYF.

The rearrangement uses TRBV27 and TRBJ2-1; D is unclear. The J call may be wrong; the DNA end is better matched by TRBJ2-5. CDR1 and CDR2 from the germline V gene are MNHEY and SMNVEV (reference sequence). The CDR3 length is 15 residues. The CDR3 sequence: CASSSMGYIWETQYF. The CDR3 region has the DNA TGTGCCAGCAGTTCGATGGGTTACATTTGGGAGACCCAGTACTTC.

The chain employs TRBV9 and TRBJ2-1; D might be TRBD2 (6 bases). CDR3 length: 15 amino acids. Looked up from germline, CDR1 is SGDLS and CDR2 is YYNGEE. V was trimmed by 4 bases and J by 4 bases, leaving 15 bases between them. This CDR3 is CASSPRGNQYNEQFF. The CDR3 bases are TGTGCCAGCAGCCCCCGGGGGAACCAATACAATGAGCAGTTCTTC.

The rearrangement joins TRBV10-2 to TRBJ2-5; D unresolved. From germline, CDR1 is WSHSY and CDR2 SAAADI. V dropped 10 bases and J dropped 4 bases, with 10 bases sitting between them. The CDR3 extends over 11 amino acids. The chain's CDR3 is CATRYGETQYF. In DNA, the CDR3 is TGCGCCACCAGGTACGGAGAGACCCAGTACTTC.

This clonotype was detected a few times. This clone may be a read error of a much larger clone one base away. The chain uses TRBV6-1 and TRBJ2-1, with D maybe TRBD2 (6 bases). CDR1 is MNHNS and CDR2 is SASEGT in the germline V gene. The CDR3 is 15 residues long. V was clipped by 6 bases and J by 10 bases, with 22 bases between them. The CDR3 DNA reads as TGTGCCAGCAGCTCACGCGGGGCAGGTTCCTACGAGCAGTTCTTC. It is translated as CASSSRGAGSYEQFF.

In this sample, this clonotype turned up a few times. V gene TRBV7-8 combines with J gene TRBJ2-5; 7 nucleotides align to TRBD1. CDR3 size: 15 residues. CDR1 is SGHVS and CDR2 is FQNEAQ in the germline V gene. Unmatched junction bases numbered 9, after V lost 3 bases and J lost 5 bases. The CDR3: CASSFSTGAGETQYF. CDR3 DNA: TGTGCCAGCAGCTTTTCCACAGGGGCCGGGGAGACCCAGTACTTC.

The chain has TRBV9 and TRBJ1-6; 9 bases fit TRBD1. Germline V gene lookup returns CDR1 SGDLS and CDR2 YYNGEE. The V segment lost 3 bases and the J segment 8 bases; nucleotides outside the gene matches: 3. The CDR3 length is 14 residues. CDR3 region: CASSADRGDSPLHF. The CDR3 region has the DNA TGTGCCAGCAGCGCGGACAGGGGAGATTCACCCCTCCACTTT.

The gene calls are TRBV9 and TRBJ2-3; D gene ambiguous. The V gene lost 4 bases and the J gene lost 6 bases, with 15 bases spanning the gap. Per germline, CDR1 SGDLS and CDR2 YYNGEE. CDR3 size: 14 residues. The chain's CDR3 is CASSPAPGLDTQYF. The CDR3 bases are TGTGCCAGCAGCCCCGCCCCCGGTCTCGATACGCAGTATTTT.

This chain's CDR3 is CASSQLDLAGGAYNEQFF. In nucleotides, the CDR3 is TGCGCCAGCAGCCAACTTGACTTAGCGGGAGGCGCCTACAATGAGCAGTTCTTC. This sequence joins TRBV4-1 and TRBJ2-1; the match to TRBD2 covers 10 bases. The V and J ends lost 2 bases and 2 bases, in that order; junction bases with no gene match: 9. The CDR3 contains 18 residues. CDR1 MGHRA and CDR2 YSYEKL come from the germline V gene.

This clonotype was seen a handful of times. V is TRBV6-1 and J is TRBJ2-5; D tentatively reads TRBD1 or TRBD2 (5 bases each). CDR3 size: 14 residues. V was clipped by 1 base and J by 5 bases, with 11 bases between them. Germline values: CDR1 MNHNS, CDR2 SASEGT. DNA for the CDR3: TGTGCCAGCAGTGAAGGTGGGACCCTGGAGACCCAGTACTTC. Residues: CASSEGGTLETQYF.

This clonotype was seen a few times. This sequence joins TRBV6-5 and TRBJ1-6; a weak D match, TRBD1 (5 bases). V lost 2 bases to trimming and J lost 6 bases, with 11 bases between them. This CDR3 is 15 amino acids long. Germline-derived CDR1 and CDR2 are MNHEY and SVGAGI. In nucleotides, the CDR3 is TGTGCCAGCAGTTACCGGGCTGGGACTAATTCACCCCTCCACTTT. It translates to CASSYRAGTNSPLHF.

This clonotype has a count of ten or more. The chain combines TRBV4-1 with TRBJ2-1, with 8 nucleotides matching TRBD2. CDR3 length: 17 amino acids. The V segment lost 4 bases and the J segment 0 bases; nucleotides outside the gene matches: 8. Germline-derived CDR1 and CDR2 are MGHRA and YSYEKL. This CDR3 reads CASSPIRLASSYNEQFF. The CDR3 DNA follows: TGCGCCAGCAGCCCGATAAGACTAGCGAGCTCCTACAATGAGCAGTTCTTC.

This chain joins TRBV6-1 and TRBJ2-4, with TRBD2 as a possible D gene (7 bases). Trimming pared 7 bases from V and 13 bases from J, leaving 29 bases between. The CDR3 extends over 16 amino acids. Germline V gene lookup returns CDR1 MNHNS and CDR2 SASEGT. This chain's CDR3 is CASKGGAGRDKDTQYF. CDR3 coding DNA: TGTGCCAGCAAGGGAGGGGCGGGCCGGGACAAAGACACCCAGTACTTC.

By sample share, this clonotype is medium-sized. As DNA, the CDR3 is TGTGCCAGCAGTACTGGGGGGACAGGGGGCTACGAGCAGTACTTC. Protein: CASSTGGTGGYEQYF. This chain connects TRBV6-6 to TRBJ2-5; 11 bases agree with TRBD1. The better agreement between TRBJ2-7 and the DNA end casts doubt on the J call. There are 15 residues in the CDR3. CDR1 and CDR2 from the germline V gene are MNHNY and SVGAGI (reference sequence).

The V and J genes are TRBV20-1 and TRBJ2-5; D possibly corresponds to TRBD2 (6 bases). The CDR3 consists of 14 residues. V dropped 4 bases and J dropped 0 bases, with 12 bases sitting between them. Germline loops: CDR1 DFQATT, CDR2 SNEGSKA (reference sequence). The CDR3 DNA reads TGCAGTGCTAAACTAGCTGCGTACCAAGAGACCCAGTACTTC. This encodes CSAKLAAYQETQYF.

Worth noting for this clonotype: A junction boundary mismatches the germline segment, possibly from a read error. The J gene is TRBJ2-3, the V gene TRBV6-2 or TRBV6-3, with D perhaps matching TRBD2 (6 bases). Germline CDR1 reads MNHEY; CDR2 reads SVGEGT. This CDR3 has 17 residues. CDR3 sequence: CASSHRPGLPTTNTQYF. For the CDR3, the DNA is TGTGCCAGCAGCCACAGACCGGGACTGCCAACCACAAATACTCAGTACTTT.

This clonotype qualifies as medium-sized. This chain uses TRBV7-2 with TRBJ1-2; 10 bases are shared with TRBD1. Looked up from germline, CDR1 is SGHTA and CDR2 is FQGNSA. This CDR3 has 14 amino acids. V shed 5 bases, J shed 5 bases, and the junction held 5 bases outside the gene matches. CDR3 sequence (DNA): TGTGCCAGCAGCCCTGTGGGACAGGGGTATGGCTACACCTTC. Translating it yields CASSPVGQGYGYTF.

This chain links TRBV15 with TRBJ2-1; D ambiguous. CDR1 is LNHNV, CDR2 YYDKDF, per germline (reference sequence). Trimming took 1 base from V and 0 from J, leaving 13 bases between them. The CDR3 contains 17 residues. The CDR3: CATSRVLAVASYNEQFF. In DNA form, the CDR3 reads TGTGCCACCAGCAGAGTGCTGGCGGTTGCCTCCTACAATGAGCAGTTCTTC.

This clonotype showed up just once. An end of the junction differs from the germline gene, which may be a read error. The rearrangement links TRBV7-2 to TRBJ2-3, with TRBD2 matching over 9 bases. The germline gives CDR1 SGHTA, CDR2 FQGNSA. The CDR3 runs 14 residues. The CDR3 DNA is TGTCGCGGCTCGGGGGGACTAGCCAAAAACACGCAGTATTTC. Its translation: CRGSGGLAKNTQYF.

This clonotype was detected a few times. The V gene is TRBV12-3 or TRBV12-4, the J gene TRBJ2-1; D remains ambiguous. The CDR3 has 13 residues. V dropped 5 bases and J dropped 3 bases, with 8 bases sitting between them. CDR3 bases: TGTGCCAGCAGTCTCAAGGACTACAATGAGCAGTTCTTC. Protein product: CASSLKDYNEQFF.

This clonotype was recorded a few times. The chain has TRBV4-1 and TRBJ1-1; D is ambiguous. This CDR3 is 18 amino acids long. Trimming stripped 4 bases from V and 5 bases from J, with 26 bases between. CDR1 and CDR2 (germline): MGHRA, YSYEKL. CDR3 DNA sequence: TGCGCCAGCAGCCGACTCCCTTGGAGCTCCGGGGTAGGAACTGAAGCTTTCTTT. It is translated as CASSRLPWSSGVGTEAFF.

This chain's CDR3 is CASSEGNGGGDQDTQYF. In DNA form, the CDR3 reads TGCGCCAGCAGCGAGGGGAACGGGGGCGGGGACCAAGATACGCAGTACTTC. The V and J genes are TRBV4-1 and TRBJ2-3, with D perhaps being TRBD1 or TRBD2 (6 bases each). The tail of the sequence fits TRBJ2-7 better, so the J call may be wrong. The CDR3 has 17 amino acids. Germline V CDR1 and CDR2: MGHRA, YSYEKL.

This rearrangement joins TRBV6-1 to TRBJ1-1; the D is unclear. The V gene's germline CDR1 is MNHNS and CDR2 SASEGT. The CDR3 covers 12 residues. Trimming shortened V by 5 bases and J by 5 bases, and 9 bases separated the two germline ends. The CDR3 bases are TGTGCCAGCAGTAGTCGTGAGACTGAAGCTTTCTTT. Protein product: CASSSRETEAFF.

By sample share, this clonotype is medium-sized. This rearrangement joins TRBV6-1 to TRBJ2-1; the match to TRBD2 covers 11 bases. The better agreement between TRBJ2-7 and the DNA end casts doubt on the J call. CDR1 and CDR2 from the germline V gene are MNHNS and SASEGT. The CDR3 contains 15 residues. DNA of the CDR3: TGTGCCAGCAAGAAGGGACTAGCGGAGAACTACGAGCAGTACTTC. Amino acid sequence: CASKKGLAENYEQYF.

V usage is TRBV6-1 and J usage is TRBJ2-1, with D uncertain. Germline CDR1 MNHNS, CDR2 SASEGT. Trimming took 6 bases from V and 4 from J, leaving 13 bases between them. The CDR3 is 14 amino acids. DNA for the CDR3: TGTGCCAGCAGGCTGGGTCCCTCATACAATGAGCAGTTCTTC. Its protein product is CASRLGPSYNEQFF.

This clonotype was observed many times. V usage is TRBV6-5 and J usage is TRBJ2-1; 8 nucleotides match TRBD2. The tail of the sequence fits TRBJ2-7 better, so the J call may be wrong. Germline V gene sequence: CDR1 MNHEY, CDR2 SVGAGI. The CDR3 is 17 residues long. The CDR3 nucleotides read TGTGCCAGCAGTTACAAAACTAGCGGAACCCATCCCTACGAGCAGTACTTC. Its translation is CASSYKTSGTHPYEQYF.

CDR3 sequence (DNA): TGTGCCAGCAGTGATTTGGAGCCTTACAATGAGCAGTTCTTC. Protein sequence: CASSDLEPYNEQFF. The V and J genes are TRBV6-1 and TRBJ2-1, with unresolved D. CDR1 is MNHNS, CDR2 SASEGT, per germline. The CDR3 has 14 amino acids. Trimming pared 3 bases from V and 4 bases from J, leaving 10 bases between.

The table lists this clonotype with many counts. V usage is TRBV27 and J usage is TRBJ2-2; no reliable D call. CDR3 length: 15 residues. The germline V gene encodes CDR1 MNHEY and CDR2 SMNVEV (reference sequence). V was clipped by 2 bases and J by 10 bases, with 17 bases between them. CDR3 DNA sequence: TGTGCCAGCAGTTTACGCCCAACGATTATGGCGGAGCTGTTTTTT. This gives the protein CASSLRPTIMAELFF.

In the case of this clonotype: Sequence at one end of the junction differs from germline and may be a read error. CDR3 in DNA: TGTGCCAGCAGCTTAGCGGGGCGGTCCCCCGAGACCCTGTCCTTC. Its protein product is CASSLAGRSPETLSF. This chain links TRBV7-2 with TRBJ2-5; tentatively, D is TRBD1 (5 bases). The CDR3 covers 15 residues. Germline loops: CDR1 SGHTA, CDR2 FQGNSA.

The chain has TRBV30 and TRBJ1-1; D call uncertain. The V gene lost 4 bases and the J gene lost 1 base, with 10 bases spanning the gap. This CDR3 region has 13 residues. Germline CDR1 and CDR2: GTSNPN and SVGIG (reference sequence). Here the CDR3 DNA reads TGTGCCTGGAAGGATTCAAGGAACACTGAAGCTTTCTTT. The encoded protein is CAWKDSRNTEAFF.